Presented here are 13 T cell receptor beta chains from one specimen sequenced in a study of OX40 agonist ivuxolimab in advanced cancers. This table comes from immunoSEQ multiplex PCR, and its TCRdb copy is limited to in-frame clones, with some not included. The sample lists around 38,000 clones, around 82% occurring once. This material consisted of CD4+ or CD8+ T cells sorted from blood, taken in a trial of the OX40 agonist ivuxolimab. Receptor source: an adult with an advanced solid tumor such as melanoma, head and neck, liver or kidney cancer.

This clone was counted between two and nine times. V and J are TRBV27 and TRBJ1-2, with D unresolved. Germline values: CDR1 MNHEY, CDR2 SMNVEV (reference sequence). V lost 6 bases to trimming and J lost 4 bases, with 12 bases between them. This CDR3 has 13 residues. The CDR3 reads CASSVMPFYGYTF. The CDR3 DNA is TGTGCCAGCAGCGTAATGCCATTCTATGGCTACACCTTC.

The chain uses TRBV10-3 and TRBJ1-3, with D perhaps matching TRBD1 (6 bases). Deletions cut 10 bases from V and 4 bases from J, with 20 bases between. The CDR3 is made up of 15 amino acids. Per germline, CDR1 ENHRY and CDR2 SYGVKD. The CDR3 DNA sequence: TGTGCCACCACGGGAGGGGGTTCGGCGGGAAACACCATATATTTT. It translates to CATTGGGSAGNTIYF.

The rearrangement links TRBV2 to TRBJ1-1; TRBD1 matches 8 bases. Per the germline V gene, CDR1 is SNHLY and CDR2 is FYNNEI. This CDR3 contains 15 residues. V shed 5 bases and J 4 bases; nucleotides not matched to a gene: 9. CDR3 in DNA: TGTGCCAGCAGTTCACCCGGACAGGGCGGCACTGAAGCTTTCTTT. Its translation is CASSSPGQGGTEAFF.

This clone occurred once. This chain links TRBV6-5 with TRBJ1-1; D is possibly TRBD1 (6 bases). Germline V gene sequence: CDR1 MNHEY, CDR2 SVGAGI. With 6 bases removed from V and 7 bases from J, the gap between germline ends came to 12 bases. The CDR3 consists of 12 residues. Here the CDR3 DNA reads TGTGCCAGCAGGACCTCCAGGGGTGAAGCTTTCTTT. Translating gives CASRTSRGEAFF.

The chain combines TRBV29-1 with TRBJ2-1; 11 bases are shared with TRBD2. The CDR3 totals 15 residues. CDR1 is SQVTM and CDR2 is ANQGSEA in the germline V gene. V lost 5 bases, J lost 7 bases, and 10 bases stayed unmatched. CDR3 sequence (DNA): TGCAGCGTTTGGGATAGCGGGAGGGCCAGGAATGAGCAGTTCTTC. Translating gives CSVWDSGRARNEQFF.

V usage is TRBV2 and J usage is TRBJ1-6, with D possibly being TRBD1 (6 bases). Germline CDR1 reads SNHLY; CDR2 reads FYNNEI. V lost 7 bases, J lost 0 bases, and 10 bases lay in between. This CDR3 is 15 amino acids long. CDR3 sequence reads: CASIQQGSYNSPLHF. The CDR3 nucleotides are TGTGCCAGCATCCAACAGGGCTCCTATAATTCACCCCTCCACTTT.

V usage is TRBV18 and J usage is TRBJ1-2; D ambiguous. Trimming stripped 11 bases from V and 1 base from J, with 14 bases between. Germline loops: CDR1 KGHSH, CDR2 LQKENI. The CDR3 is made up of 13 amino acids. The CDR3 DNA follows: TGTGCCGCTAGACCGGGGATTAACTATGGCTACACCTTC. Translating gives CAARPGINYGYTF.

CDR3 sequence reads: CASSPGQGRGNEKLFF. In DNA form, the CDR3 reads TGCGCCAGCTCCCCTGGACAGGGGAGGGGTAATGAAAAACTGTTTTTT. V gene TRBV5-1 combines with J gene TRBJ1-4, with 9 bases matching TRBD1. V gave up 7 bases and J gave up 4 bases; unmatched junction bases: 11. Germline CDR1 SGHRS, CDR2 YFSETQ. The CDR3 loop spans 16 amino acids. Drawing the rest from reference TRBV5-1 and TRBJ1-4, the complete variable domain is KAGVTQTPRYLIKTRGQQVTLSCSPISGHRSVSWYQQTPGQGLQFLFEYFSETQRNKGNFPGRFSGRQFSNSRSEMNVSTLELGDSALYLCASSPGQGRGNEKLFFGSGTQLSVL.

The rearrangement joins TRBV7-8 to TRBJ2-7; D not resolved. The CDR3 runs to 12 residues. CDR1 and CDR2 from the germline V gene are SGHVS and FQNEAQ. Trimming removed 5 bases at V and 2 bases at J, with 7 bases between. This CDR3 is CASSRSPYEQYF. CDR3 nucleotide sequence: TGTGCCAGCAGCCGTTCCCCCTACGAGCAGTACTTC.

V and J are TRBV6-5 and TRBJ1-1, with D possibly matching TRBD1 (6 bases). The ends were cut back, 6 bases at V and 6 bases at J, with 14 bases in the middle. The CDR3 is 13 amino acids. Germline-derived CDR1 and CDR2 are MNHEY and SVGAGI. DNA of the CDR3: TGTGCCAGCAGGGGGGGCTCTATCCCTGAAGCTTTCTTT. It translates to CASRGGSIPEAFF.

The chain joins TRBV29-1 to TRBJ1-1; D is undetermined. Germline V CDR1 and CDR2: SQVTM, ANQGSEA. The CDR3 is 10 amino acids. V lost 3 bases and J lost 1, with 0 bases in between. The CDR3 DNA is TGCAGCGTTGAGAACACTGAAGCTTTCTTT. This gives the protein CSVENTEAFF.

The chain employs TRBV7-9 and TRBJ2-5, with 9 bases that match TRBD2. Germline CDR1 reads SEHNR; CDR2 reads FQNEAQ (reference sequence). The V and J ends lost 5 bases and 5 bases, in that order; junction bases with no gene match: 9. The length of the CDR3 is 15 residues. The CDR3 region has the DNA TGTGCCAGCAGCCTTCGGGTAGCGGGAGAGGAGACCCAGTACTTC. It specifies CASSLRVAGEETQYF.

CDR3 nucleotides: TGTGCCAGCAGTCGAACCGGGACTAACTCCTACGAGCAGTACTTC. This translates into CASSRTGTNSYEQYF. The rearrangement uses TRBV9 and TRBJ2-7, with TRBD2 identical over 7 bases. V was pared by 5 bases and J by 0 bases, with 8 bases of the junction left unmatched. This CDR3 contains 15 residues. Germline assignment: CDR1 SGDLS and CDR2 YYNGEE.